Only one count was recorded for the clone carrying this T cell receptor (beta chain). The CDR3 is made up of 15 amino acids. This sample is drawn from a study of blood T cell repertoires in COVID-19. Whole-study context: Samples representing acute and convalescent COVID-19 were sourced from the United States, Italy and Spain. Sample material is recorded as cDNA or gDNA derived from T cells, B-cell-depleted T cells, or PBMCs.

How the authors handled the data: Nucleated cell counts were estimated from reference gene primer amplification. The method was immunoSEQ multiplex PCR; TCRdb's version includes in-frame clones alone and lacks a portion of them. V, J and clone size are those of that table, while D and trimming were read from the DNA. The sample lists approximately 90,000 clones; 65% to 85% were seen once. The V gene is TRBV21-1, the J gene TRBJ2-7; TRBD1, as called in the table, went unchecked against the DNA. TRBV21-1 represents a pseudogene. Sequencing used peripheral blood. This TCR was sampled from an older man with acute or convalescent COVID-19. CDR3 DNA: TGTGCCAGCAGTCCCCGGACACCTAGCTCCTACGAGCAGTACTTC. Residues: CASSPRTPSSYEQYF.